This T cell receptor (beta chain) is from a study of T cells in AML relapse after transplant (dated by TCRdb to between 2017 and 2020). Concerning the study at large: In patients given allogeneic HSCT for myeloid malignancy, this retrospective study looked at bone marrow T cells, examining both their TCR repertoires and their inhibitory receptor expression.

Library preparation employed PCR. A modified RACE PCR protocol, rather than multiplex PCR, was used to amplify TCR alpha and beta chains from RNA. Libraries were sequenced on an Illumina MiSeq, and raw reads were demultiplexed by sample-specific barcode combinations. Per the authors' processing: TCR clonotypes were identified from the sequencing reads using MiXCR software. TCRdb's own reprocessing of the public reads used fastp at Q25 and MiXCR and kept productive beta chains. Each entry is one CDR3 protein sequence, shown with its most common DNA and genes. The V and J calls here are based on TCRdb, not the publication. The sample records 350 to 450 distinct CDR3 sequences, 20% to 25% of which are singletons. Jointly, the top ten make up around a third of the sample. By how much of the sample it makes up, this clonotype is large (0.1 to 1%). Its antigen is not yet known. The sample holds no much larger clone one base away, and base qualities are not on file.

Trimming accounts for 5 bases at V and 6 bases at J, while the number of junction bases matched to no gene is 5. CDR1 and CDR2 were assigned from the germline V gene as SQVTM and ANQGSEA. From the cysteine through the phenylalanine, the CDR3 covers 13 amino acids. Only the CDR3 portion is preserved as DNA: 39 bases, with reading frame beginning at the first base. Here is what the overall study found, with its caveats: TCR repertoire comparisons were based on very few samples, with only a few individuals included per group for unsorted bone marrow.

The receptor comes from a human donor who had a stem cell transplant for acute myeloid leukemia. Some T cells may derive from the graft donor when a transplant has been performed. The sample in question was bone marrow, either the whole sample or a sorted T cell fraction (not recorded which), obtained at relapse. Recombination linked TRBV29-1 to TRBJ2-1, and 9 bases in between align with TRBD2. In nucleotides, the sequence is TGCAGCGTTTGGGCGGGGGGGCTCAATGAGCAGTTCTTC. Its protein reads: CSVWAGGLNEQFF.